One sample yielded the 10 T cell receptor beta chains listed below, sequenced in a study of T cells after yellow fever vaccination. TCRdb itself ran the 5' RACE reads through MiXCR, one entry per CDR3 protein. The data hold approximately 510,000 distinct CDR3 sequences, with 21% observed a single time. Sequencing was performed on PBMCs, taken approximately 22 days after the first yellow fever vaccination. These receptors originate from a man in his late teens or twenties who received the YFV17D yellow fever vaccine.

This chain links TRBV7-3 with TRBJ2-1, with TRBD2 matching 11 bases. The J segment lost 4 bases and the V segment lost 2 bases, leaving 7 bases of the junction unmatched. The germline V gene encodes CDR1 SGHTA and CDR2 FQGTGA. The CDR3 covers 17 residues. The CDR3 DNA follows: TGTGCCAGCAGCTTAGGTCCCCCTAGCGGGGGGTACAATGAGCAGTTCTTC. This sequence encodes CASSLGPPSGGYNEQFF. The complete variable domain, with remaining parts taken from reference TRBV7-3 and TRBJ2-1, reads GAGVSQTPSNKVTEKGKYVELRCDPISGHTALYWYRQSLGQGPEFLIYFQGTGAADDSGLPNDRFFAVRPEGSVSTLKIQRTERGDSAVYLCASSLGPPSGGYNEQFFGPGTRLTVL.

The V and J genes are TRBV6-1 and TRBJ2-7; 7 bases line up with TRBD1. V trimming: 6 bases; J trimming: 3 bases; junction bases outside the gene matches: 11. This CDR3 spans 15 amino acids. Germline V CDR1 and CDR2: MNHNS, SASEGT. The CDR3 sequence: CASSTTGTANYEQYF. DNA for the CDR3: TGTGCCAGCAGCACCACCGGGACAGCTAACTACGAGCAGTACTTC.

This clonotype showed up just a few times. This sequence joins TRBV7-9 and TRBJ2-3, with D perhaps matching TRBD1 or TRBD2 (5 bases each). The CDR3 is made up of 17 amino acids. The germline V and J ends were trimmed by 0 bases and 2 bases, with 15 bases remaining between them. Germline V lookup: CDR1 SEHNR, CDR2 FQNEAQ (reference sequence). The CDR3 loop reads CASSLALAGTNTDTQYF. CDR3 nucleotides: TGTGCCAGCAGCTTAGCACTGGCAGGGACCAACACAGATACGCAGTATTTT.

This clonotype turned up a few times. The chain joins TRBV9 to TRBJ1-5; 9 nucleotides match TRBD1. The germline CDR1 and CDR2 sequences are SGDLS and YYNGEE. CDR3 length: 15 amino acids. J was trimmed by 5 bases and V by 0 bases; bases with no gene match: 3. The CDR3 region has the DNA TGTGCCAGCAGCGTAGGTGGGACAGGGTATCAGCCCCAGCATTTT. Protein sequence: CASSVGGTGYQPQHF.

V and J are TRBV7-2 and TRBJ2-5; 8 bases fit TRBD2. This CDR3 has 15 residues. J was trimmed by 5 bases and V by 5 bases; bases with no gene match: 10. CDR1 and CDR2 from the germline V gene are SGHTA and FQGNSA. The CDR3 sequence: CASSLNRGGSETQYF. The DNA for the CDR3 is TGTGCCAGCAGCCTCAACCGGGGGGGCTCGGAGACCCAGTACTTC.

The chain recombines TRBV6-1 with TRBJ1-4, with D unresolved. Germline V gene sequence: CDR1 MNHNS, CDR2 SASEGT. Trimming took 6 bases from V and 3 from J, leaving 20 bases between them. The CDR3 consists of 17 residues. This CDR3 is CASSPPRAGTSNEKLFF. As DNA, the CDR3 is TGTGCCAGCAGCCCCCCCCGAGCGGGCACCTCTAATGAAAAACTGTTTTTT.

This clonotype appeared many times. V usage is TRBV4-2 and J usage is TRBJ2-4, with D possibly TRBD1 on 6 matching bases. This CDR3 region has 14 residues. From germline, CDR1 is LGHNA and CDR2 YNFKEQ. The V end was cut by 5 bases, the J end by 5 bases, with 13 bases between. Here the CDR3 DNA reads TGTGCCAGCAGCAGCAGGGGAGTCGAAAACATTCAGTACTTC. As protein: CASSSRGVENIQYF.

This clonotype was detected a few times. The chain links TRBV12-3 or TRBV12-4 to TRBJ2-7; the match to TRBD1 covers 9 bases. CDR3 length: 14 amino acids. V dropped 3 bases and J dropped 3; count of bases not matched to a gene: 3. CDR3 loop: CASSFYRGHYEQYF. For the CDR3, the DNA is TGTGCCAGCAGTTTCTACAGGGGGCACTACGAGCAGTACTTC.

The V gene is TRBV11-2, the J gene TRBJ1-5; 7 positions match TRBD1. This CDR3 has 17 amino acids. Trimming at V came to 0 bases and at J to 0 bases, leaving 5 bases not matched to a gene. The germline CDR1 and CDR2 sequences are SGHAT and FQNNGV. CDR3: CASSLDGTVYSNQPQHF. CDR3 DNA sequence: TGTGCCAGCAGCTTAGATGGGACAGTTTATAGCAATCAGCCCCAGCATTTT.

The CDR3 sequence: CASRRLTEGAFF. Written as DNA, the CDR3 is TGTGCCAGCAGGCGCCTTACAGAAGGGGCTTTCTTT. This chain links TRBV11-2 with TRBJ1-1, with D unresolved. Deletions cut 6 bases from V and 11 bases from J, with 16 bases between. The germline gives CDR1 SGHAT, CDR2 FQNNGV. This CDR3 region has 12 residues.